This T cell receptor (beta chain) was identified during a study of glioma-infiltrating T cells. Study-wide points: Non-neoplastic patients had below-expected tissue-blood divergence, while all gliomas exceeded expectation.

This CDR3 region has 15 residues. Looked up from germline, CDR1 is SGDLS and CDR2 is YYNGEE. V lost 3 bases and J lost 4; bases outside the gene matches: 7. TCR alpha and beta CDR3 regions were amplified from RNA using iRepertoire nested multiplex PCR. TCRdb re-called the multiplex PCR reads through MiXCR, storing one row per CDR3 protein. This sample has around 2,400 distinct CDR3 sequences, with about two thirds found just once. About this clonotype itself: The target antigen is unknown.

This TCR was recovered from a human donor with low-grade glioma or glioblastoma, undergoing nonglioma brain surgery, or in good health (not recorded which). The chain combines TRBV9 with TRBJ2-1, with 7 bases matching TRBD1. The sample was glioma tissue, nonneoplastic brain tissue, or PBMCs (not recorded which). CDR3 loop: CASSASGTDYNEQFF. CDR3 DNA: TGTGCCAGCAGCGCCTCCGGGACAGATTACAATGAGCAGTTCTTC.